This TCR beta chain stems from a study of blood T cell repertoires in COVID-19. Profiling relied on immunoSEQ multiplex PCR, and the TCRdb table lists in-frame clones only, not all of them. The table includes 200,000 to 250,000 clones, 90% detected once. Participants spanned ages about 18 to 90 years and resided in about two dozen US areas. Germline V gene lookup returns CDR1 PRHDT and CDR2 FYEKMQ (reference sequence). The CDR3 is 18 residues long. The V end was cut by 5 bases, the J end by 4 bases, with 27 bases between. Sequences were obtained from PBMCs or T cells enriched from blood (not recorded which). The V gene is TRBV13, the J gene TRBJ2-7; the D is unclear. This receptor was identified in a man aged 25 to 45 who had been exposed to COVID-19. The CDR3 loop is CASSRRESAWRKKYEQYF. The CDR3 coding sequence is TGTGCCAGCAGCCGCCGCGAGTCGGCGTGGCGGAAAAAATACGAGCAGTACTTC.